Listed here is a single TCR beta chain. These data originate in a study of blood T cell repertoires in COVID-19. TCRdb's table, derived via immunoSEQ multiplex PCR, lists solely in-frame clones and lacks some. In the table there are about 140,000 clones, about 88% of which are singletons. V dropped 10 bases and J dropped 4 bases, with 17 bases sitting between them. The CDR3 has 14 residues. Looked up from germline, CDR1 is MDHEN and CDR2 is SYDVKM. The chain combines TRBV28 with TRBJ2-1; D possibly corresponds to TRBD2 (6 bases). The clonotype was recovered from a human donor with COVID-19, enrolled during active disease. The donor label of this sample is uncertain. Specimen: peripheral blood. As DNA, the CDR3 is TGTGCCACCGCGGGGTCGGGACGATACAATGAGCAGTTCTTC. Amino acid sequence: CATAGSGRYNEQFF.